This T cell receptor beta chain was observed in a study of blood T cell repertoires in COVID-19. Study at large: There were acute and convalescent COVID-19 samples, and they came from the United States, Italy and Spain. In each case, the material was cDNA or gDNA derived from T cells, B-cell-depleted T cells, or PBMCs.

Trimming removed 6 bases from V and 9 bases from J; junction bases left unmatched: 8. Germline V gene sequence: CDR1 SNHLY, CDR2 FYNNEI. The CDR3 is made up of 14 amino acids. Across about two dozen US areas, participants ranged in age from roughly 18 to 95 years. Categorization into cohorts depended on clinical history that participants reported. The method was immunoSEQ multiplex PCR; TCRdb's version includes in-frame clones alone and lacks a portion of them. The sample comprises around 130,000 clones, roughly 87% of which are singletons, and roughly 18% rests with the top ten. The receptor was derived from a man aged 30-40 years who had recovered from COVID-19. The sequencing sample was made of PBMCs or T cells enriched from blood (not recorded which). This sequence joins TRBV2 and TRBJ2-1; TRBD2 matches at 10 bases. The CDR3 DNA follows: TGTGCCAGCAGGTCCCTAGCGGGAGTCAGTGAGCAGTTCTTC. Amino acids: CASRSLAGVSEQFF.